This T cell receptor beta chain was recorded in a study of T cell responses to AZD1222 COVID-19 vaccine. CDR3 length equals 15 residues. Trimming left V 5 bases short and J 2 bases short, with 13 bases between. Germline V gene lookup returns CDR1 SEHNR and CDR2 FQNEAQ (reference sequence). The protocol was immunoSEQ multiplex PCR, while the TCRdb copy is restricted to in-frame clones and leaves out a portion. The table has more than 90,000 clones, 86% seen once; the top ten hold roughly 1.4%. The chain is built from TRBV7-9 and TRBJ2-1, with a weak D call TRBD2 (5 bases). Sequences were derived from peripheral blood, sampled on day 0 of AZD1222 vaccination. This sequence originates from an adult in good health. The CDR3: CASSNDGLTYNEQFF. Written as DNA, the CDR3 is TGTGCCAGCAGCAACGACGGACTTACCTACAATGAGCAGTTCTTC.